The next 15 T cell receptor beta chains were all read from a single sample in a study of technical replicates of blood from four donors. The protocol was immunoSEQ multiplex PCR, while the TCRdb copy is restricted to in-frame clones and leaves out a portion. This table has some 64,000 clones, 80% to 95% appearing once. Sequencing was done on a sample of PBMCs. Receptor source: a human donor in good health. Some clones in this sample may be carry-over from other donors' samples.

This clone was observed once. The rearrangement uses TRBV5-6 and TRBJ1-3; D gene ambiguous. Germline values: CDR1 SGHDT, CDR2 YYEEEE. The germline V and J ends were trimmed by 0 bases and 0 bases, with 4 bases remaining between them. The CDR3 covers 14 residues. The CDR3 spells CASSLGISGNTIYF. DNA of the CDR3: TGTGCCAGCAGCTTGGGTATCTCTGGAAACACCATATATTTT.

V usage is TRBV11-2 and J usage is TRBJ2-1, with 10 positions matching TRBD2. The CDR3 sequence is 15 residues long. Trimming cost V 5 bases and J 7 bases; bases outside gene matches: 8. Germline V CDR1 and CDR2: SGHAT, FQNNGV. CDR3 DNA sequence: TGTGCCAGCAGCGCCCCGGGACTAGCGTTGAATGAGCAGTTCTTC. Translated: CASSAPGLALNEQFF.

Points on this clone: An end of the junction differs from the germline gene, which may be a read error. The chain couples TRBV10-3 to TRBJ2-7; D may be TRBD2 (5 bases). Germline V CDR1 and CDR2: ENHRY, SYGVKD. This CDR3 contains 12 residues. The CDR3 sequence: CAISGTGGFRSF. CDR3 in DNA: TGTGCCATCAGTGGGACGGGCGGGTTTAGGAGTTTC.

V gene TRBV5-5 combines with J gene TRBJ2-1; no reliable D call. The germline V gene has CDR1 SGHKS and CDR2 YYEKEE (reference sequence). The V end lost 7 bases, the J end lost 0 bases, and 14 bases lay between the germline ends. The CDR3 loop spans 15 amino acids. Here the CDR3 reads CASGMTLNSYNEQFF. The CDR3 region has the DNA TGTGCCAGCGGAATGACACTCAACTCCTACAATGAGCAGTTCTTC.

The chain is built from TRBV5-1 and TRBJ2-2; 7 nucleotides match TRBD1. V dropped 4 bases and J dropped 2; count of bases not matched to a gene: 14. CDR3 length: 18 amino acids. Looked up from germline, CDR1 is SGHRS and CDR2 is YFSETQ. The CDR3 is CASSPSPPGTANTGELFF. Here the CDR3 DNA reads TGCGCCAGCAGCCCTTCCCCCCCCGGGACAGCTAACACCGGGGAGCTGTTTTTT.

V is TRBV30 and J is TRBJ2-7; 10 bases agree with TRBD1. With V trimmed by 5 bases and J by 4 bases, 5 bases remained unmatched. CDR1 GTSNPN and CDR2 SVGIG come from the germline V gene (reference sequence). This CDR3 is built from 13 residues. The CDR3: CAWDRGLSYEQYF. The CDR3 DNA sequence: TGTGCCTGGGACAGGGGGCTTTCGTACGAGCAGTACTTC.

This clone was observed once. The chain employs TRBV20-1 and TRBJ2-7; D perhaps matches TRBD1 (6 bases). Trimming took off 5 bases at V and 3 bases at J, with 8 bases between the two ends. Germline lookup yields CDR1 DFQATT and CDR2 SNEGSKA (reference sequence). The CDR3 length is 11 residues. The chain's CDR3 is CSAPDSYEQYF. Here the CDR3 DNA reads TGCAGTGCTCCGGACAGCTACGAGCAGTACTTC.

The rearrangement joins TRBV6-1 to TRBJ2-1; 7 nucleotides agree with TRBD1. The junction had 10 bases not matched to a gene; V was cut back by 7 bases and J by 4 bases. Germline CDR1 reads MNHNS; CDR2 reads SASEGT. This CDR3 spans 15 amino acids. The DNA for the CDR3 is TGTGCCAGCAATACGGGACAGACGCATTACAATGAGCAGTTCTTC. Protein: CASNTGQTHYNEQFF.

This clone was recorded once. The chain links TRBV5-6 to TRBJ2-1; 9 nucleotides agree with TRBD1. The V segment lost 4 bases and the J segment 1 base; nucleotides outside the gene matches: 3. The CDR3 has 15 residues. Germline loops: CDR1 SGHDT, CDR2 YYEEEE. The CDR3 protein is CASSTGTGSYNEQFF. In DNA, the CDR3 is TGTGCCAGCAGCACCGGGACAGGGTCCTACAATGAGCAGTTCTTC.

This chain uses TRBV4-3 with TRBJ1-2, with 7 bases aligning to TRBD1. CDR3 size: 16 residues. J lost 8 bases, V lost 0 bases, and 12 bases had no gene match. Germline V gene lookup returns CDR1 LGHNA and CDR2 YSLEER. The CDR3 bases are TGCGCCAGCAGCCAAGAATTTGTCGGACAGGTTAGGGGCTACACCTTC. It codes for CASSQEFVGQVRGYTF.

V is TRBV2 and J is TRBJ2-1, with 12 bases identical to TRBD2. With V trimmed by 7 bases and J by 12 bases, 7 bases remained unmatched. CDR3 size: 13 residues. CDR1 SNHLY and CDR2 FYNNEI come from the germline V gene. CDR3 loop: CASISGLAGWQFF. The CDR3 DNA sequence: TGTGCCAGCATTTCCGGACTAGCGGGATGGCAGTTCTTC.

The rearrangement links TRBV5-6 to TRBJ1-1, with 7 bases lining up with TRBD1. CDR1 is SGHDT and CDR2 is YYEEEE in the germline V gene. J was trimmed by 4 bases and V by 0 bases; bases with no gene match: 0. The CDR3 covers 13 residues. The CDR3 loop is CASSLDRGTEAFF. The CDR3 DNA follows: TGTGCCAGCAGCTTGGACAGGGGCACTGAAGCTTTCTTT.

This clone has just one count. The chain carries TRBV7-8 and TRBJ2-2; 7 bases agree with TRBD2. Germline loops: CDR1 SGHVS, CDR2 FQNEAQ. The V segment lost 5 bases and the J segment 3 bases; nucleotides outside the gene matches: 9. The CDR3 consists of 16 residues. The chain's CDR3 is CASSPPRAGDTGELFF. The CDR3 region has the DNA TGTGCCAGCAGCCCGCCGCGGGCGGGAGACACCGGGGAGCTGTTTTTT.

The chain joins TRBV6-6 to TRBJ1-5; no reliable D call. Germline V lookup: CDR1 MNHNY, CDR2 SVGAGI (reference sequence). Trimming shortened V by 3 bases and J by 7 bases, and 10 bases separated the two germline ends. CDR3 length: 13 residues. CDR3 bases: TGTGCCAGCAGTTATACTGCCGGGCAGCCCCAGCATTTT. Its translation is CASSYTAGQPQHF.

This clone was recorded once. The V gene is TRBV5-6, the J gene TRBJ1-1, with D maybe TRBD1 (6 bases). CDR1 is SGHDT and CDR2 is YYEEEE in the germline V gene. The V end lost 4 bases, the J end lost 5 bases, and 21 bases lay between the germline ends. This CDR3 region has 16 residues. CDR3 DNA sequence: TGTGCCAGCAGCGAGCCCCCCGGCAGGGGATTTACTGAAGCTTTCTTT. It yields the protein CASSEPPGRGFTEAFF.